Shown below are 26 T cell receptor beta chains from a single sample sequenced in a study of T cells in localized non-small cell lung cancer. Profiled with immunoSEQ multiplex PCR; TCRdb holds only in-frame clones, not every one. The sample has more than 2,000 clones; around 33% are singletons. The sample in question was lung tumor tissue, obtained before any cancer treatment. These receptors originate from a female donor aged 60 or older with stage II squamous cell lung carcinoma.

The chain combines TRBV30 with TRBJ2-3; a weak D match, TRBD1 (6 bases). CDR1 is GTSNPN, CDR2 SVGIG, per germline (reference sequence). Deletions cut 0 bases from V and 7 bases from J, with 8 bases between. This CDR3 comprises 12 residues. The CDR3 protein is CAWSVQGYTQYF. DNA of the CDR3: TGTGCCTGGAGTGTACAGGGTTATACGCAGTATTTT.

The chain recombines TRBV10-2 with TRBJ2-5; 12 bases map to TRBD2. Germline trimming cut 1 base from V and 4 bases from J; bases unmatched to any gene: 4. This CDR3 comprises 16 residues. Germline assignment: CDR1 WSHSY and CDR2 SAAADI. The CDR3 spells CASSEFRLAGVETQYF. CDR3 bases: TGCGCCAGCAGTGAGTTTCGACTAGCGGGGGTAGAGACCCAGTACTTC.

This clone appeared once. V is TRBV29-1 and J is TRBJ1-5; 11 nucleotides line up with TRBD1. This CDR3 has 13 residues. Germline assignment: CDR1 SQVTM and CDR2 ANQGSEA. V lost 7 bases, J lost 6 bases, and 5 bases stayed unmatched. The CDR3 DNA reads TGCAGCGCCGGACAGGGGGCCAGTCAGCCCCAGCATTTT. Protein sequence: CSAGQGASQPQHF.

This clone was seen a few times. The chain is built from TRBV19 and TRBJ1-2; D gene unclear. V lost 5 bases, J lost 5 bases, and 9 bases lay in between. CDR3 size: 12 residues. Germline-derived CDR1 and CDR2 are LNHDA and SQIVND (reference sequence). The CDR3 loop reads CASSPGGYGYTF. In DNA form, the CDR3 reads TGTGCCAGTAGTCCCGGAGGGTATGGCTACACCTTC.

The chain carries TRBV23-1 and TRBJ1-2; no clear D. TRBV23-1 is labeled an ORF, and its function is uncertain. The V gene lost 6 bases and the J gene lost 0 bases, with 14 bases spanning the gap. The CDR3 totals 15 residues. Here the CDR3 reads CASSQDTAANYGYTF. The CDR3 region has the DNA TGCGCCAGCAGCCAAGATACTGCAGCTAACTATGGCTACACCTTC.

The chain uses TRBV19 and TRBJ2-7; a possible D gene is TRBD2 (6 bases). The V end lost 4 bases, the J end lost 3 bases, and 13 bases lay between the germline ends. This CDR3 has 14 amino acids. CDR1 LNHDA and CDR2 SQIVND come from the germline V gene (reference sequence). The CDR3 here is CASSTDFSGYEQYF. The CDR3, as DNA: TGTGCCAGTAGTACGGACTTTAGCGGCTACGAGCAGTACTTC.

This chain links TRBV19 with TRBJ2-1; 9 bases fit TRBD2. Per the germline V gene, CDR1 is LNHDA and CDR2 is SQIVND (reference sequence). Trimming took 5 bases from V and 0 from J; bases not matched to a gene: 5. There are 16 residues in the CDR3. The CDR3 protein is CASSFSGGNSYNEQFF. The CDR3 DNA sequence: TGTGCCAGTAGTTTCAGCGGGGGGAACTCCTACAATGAGCAGTTCTTC.

The chain combines TRBV5-1 with TRBJ2-3; TRBD2 matches at 10 bases. Germline V gene lookup returns CDR1 SGHRS and CDR2 YFSETQ. V lost 1 base to trimming and J lost 0 bases; unmatched junction nucleotides: 5. The CDR3 totals 17 residues. Here the CDR3 reads CASSLMASGGSTDTQYF. The CDR3 bases are TGCGCCAGCAGCTTGATGGCTAGCGGGGGTAGCACAGATACGCAGTATTTT.

This clone was detected only a few times. The chain uses TRBV30 and TRBJ1-6, with 8 positions matching TRBD1. This CDR3 region has 13 residues. V lost 7 bases to trimming and J lost 10 bases; unmatched junction nucleotides: 9. CDR1 GTSNPN and CDR2 SVGIG come from the germline V gene (reference sequence). CDR3 bases: TGTGCCTCCCGCCAGGGGGCAGGATCACCCCTCCACTTT. This sequence encodes CASRQGAGSPLHF.

The chain joins TRBV18 to TRBJ1-6; 10 bases are shared with TRBD1. The CDR3 length is 14 residues. Germline loops: CDR1 KGHSH, CDR2 LQKENI. The J segment lost 7 bases and the V segment lost 4 bases, leaving 1 base of the junction unmatched. The CDR3 coding sequence is TGTGCCAGCTCACGGGACAGGGGAAATTCACCCCTCCACTTT. Translation: CASSRDRGNSPLHF.

This chain uses TRBV19 with TRBJ1-5; D is unresolved. CDR1 and CDR2 from the germline V gene are LNHDA and SQIVND (reference sequence). The V and J ends lost 11 bases and 1 base respectively, with 12 bases between them. This CDR3 comprises 13 residues. The CDR3 protein is CALDRGSNQPQHF. The CDR3 DNA is TGTGCCTTGGACCGGGGAAGCAATCAGCCCCAGCATTTT.

This clone was picked up a small number of times. The chain uses TRBV6-7 and TRBJ1-5; no definite D call. TRBV6-7 is classed as an ORF, of uncertain function. Trimming removed 2 bases from V and 10 bases from J, with 6 bases in between. This CDR3 spans 11 amino acids. The CDR3 region is CASSYPAPQHF. DNA of the CDR3: TGTGCCAGCAGTTACCCGGCCCCCCAGCATTTT.

The chain couples TRBV6-8 to TRBJ2-3; D is uncertain. The CDR3 has 14 residues. The V end lost 5 bases, the J end lost 4 bases, and 13 bases lay between the germline ends. The germline V gene has CDR1 MNHGY and CDR2 SAAAGT. The CDR3 loop reads CASSKPPMADTQYF. In nucleotides, the CDR3 is TGTGCCAGCAGTAAACCTCCTATGGCAGATACGCAGTATTTT.

This clone was detected a few times. The V and J genes are TRBV11-3 and TRBJ1-4; D might be TRBD1 (5 bases). Trimming took off 2 bases at V and 3 bases at J, with 10 bases between the two ends. Germline lookup yields CDR1 SGHNT and CDR2 YENEEA. This CDR3 comprises 15 residues. The CDR3 bases are TGTGCCAGCAGCTTACGAGTCAGGGCTAATGAAAAACTGTTTTTT. Amino acids: CASSLRVRANEKLFF.

This clone was observed a few times. The rearrangement joins TRBV9 to TRBJ2-1; D unresolved. Germline V gene sequence: CDR1 SGDLS, CDR2 YYNGEE. CDR3 length equals 15 residues. The V end lost 0 bases, the J end lost 7 bases, and 14 bases lay between the germline ends. The DNA of the CDR3 is TGTGCCAGCAGCGTAGGGACCTTAGGTAATAATGAGCAGTTCTTC. Encoded protein: CASSVGTLGNNEQFF. Full variable domain (remainder filled in from reference TRBV9 and TRBJ2-1): DSGVTQTPKHLITATGQRVTLRCSPRSGDLSVYWYQQSLDQGLQFLIQYYNGEERAKGNILERFSAQQFPDLHSELNLSSLELGDSALYFCASSVGTLGNNEQFFGPGTRLTVL.

This rearrangement joins TRBV9 to TRBJ2-7; D may be TRBD1 (6 bases). Germline V gene lookup returns CDR1 SGDLS and CDR2 YYNGEE. This CDR3 comprises 15 residues. V was pared by 2 bases and J by 1 base, with 13 bases between. CDR3 DNA: TGTGCCAGCAGCGTGGATACAGGGATATCCTACGAGCAGTACTTC. Translated, it gives CASSVDTGISYEQYF.

The chain uses TRBV28 and TRBJ1-2; no firm D call. There are 12 residues in the CDR3. CDR1 is MDHEN, CDR2 SYDVKM, per germline. V was trimmed by 3 bases and J by 5 bases, leaving 7 bases between them. The chain's CDR3 is CASSFAGYGYTF. The CDR3 nucleotides read TGTGCCAGCAGTTTTGCAGGATATGGCTACACCTTC.

J is TRBJ2-7 and V is TRBV19; D unresolved. The CDR3 contains 14 residues. Deletions cut 4 bases from V and 3 bases from J, with 13 bases between. Germline V gene lookup returns CDR1 LNHDA and CDR2 SQIVND (reference sequence). The CDR3 reads CASSKARKFYEQYF. CDR3 DNA sequence: TGTGCCAGTAGTAAGGCGAGAAAATTCTACGAGCAGTACTTC.

This clone was detected only a few times. The chain uses TRBV11-3 and TRBJ2-3, with TRBD1 matching 7 bases. Looked up from germline, CDR1 is SGHNT and CDR2 is YENEEA. The ends lost 5 bases at V and 3 bases at J; junction bases unmatched: 5. CDR3 length: 14 residues. This CDR3 reads CASSLGQATDTQYF. CDR3 coding DNA: TGTGCCAGCAGCCTCGGACAGGCTACAGATACGCAGTATTTT.

The chain couples TRBV28 to TRBJ2-5; TRBD1 matches at 12 bases. V dropped 4 bases and J dropped 4; count of bases not matched to a gene: 7. This CDR3 has 16 residues. CDR1 is MDHEN, CDR2 SYDVKM, per germline. Written as DNA, the CDR3 is TGTGCCAGCAGTTCCCCGGGGGACAGGGGGCGAGAGACCCAGTACTTC. It is translated as CASSSPGDRGRETQYF.

This clone was picked up one time. The gene calls are TRBV28 and TRBJ1-6; weak D call: TRBD1 (5 bases). This CDR3 contains 15 residues. Germline V gene sequence: CDR1 MDHEN, CDR2 SYDVKM. With 4 bases removed from V and 5 bases from J, the gap between germline ends came to 12 bases. The CDR3 sequence: CASSSPQGHNSPLHF. The CDR3 coding sequence is TGTGCCAGCAGTTCCCCCCAGGGCCATAATTCACCCCTCCACTTT.

This clone has only a few counts. J is TRBJ2-7 and V is TRBV6-8; TRBD1 agrees at 8 bases. Per germline, CDR1 MNHGY and CDR2 SAAAGT. V lost 4 bases to trimming and J lost 12 bases; unmatched junction nucleotides: 8. This CDR3 has 12 residues. CDR3 region: CASSSGTGLGYF. The CDR3 DNA follows: TGTGCCAGCAGTTCCGGGACAGGCTTGGGGTACTTC.

Only a few counts were recorded for this clone. V usage is TRBV6-8 and J usage is TRBJ1-5; 7 bases agree with TRBD1. The V segment lost 7 bases and the J segment 3 bases; nucleotides outside the gene matches: 6. The CDR3 length is 14 residues. CDR1 MNHGY and CDR2 SAAAGT come from the germline V gene. CDR3 loop: CASIPGTANQPQHF. Written as DNA, the CDR3 is TGTGCCAGCATCCCCGGGACAGCCAATCAGCCCCAGCATTTT.

J is TRBJ2-1 and V is TRBV9; D not resolved. Germline loops: CDR1 SGDLS, CDR2 YYNGEE. V was clipped by 5 bases and J by 4 bases, with 10 bases between them. The CDR3 runs to 13 residues. CDR3 nucleotide sequence: TGTGCCAGCAGTGATAACAGATACAATGAGCAGTTCTTC. Its translation is CASSDNRYNEQFF.

There are a few counts of this clone. The gene calls are TRBV6-7 and TRBJ1-6, with 7 bases fitting TRBD1. TRBV6-7 counts as an open reading frame of uncertain function. The J segment lost 6 bases and the V segment lost 6 bases, leaving 8 bases of the junction unmatched. This CDR3 is 15 amino acids long. The CDR3 protein is CASSLEGQINSPLHF. The CDR3 DNA follows: TGTGCCAGCAGCTTAGAGGGACAGATTAATTCACCCCTCCACTTT.

The chain uses TRBV19 and TRBJ1-4; 9 bases align to TRBD1. Losses at the gene ends were 6 bases for V and 8 bases for J; bases not matched to a gene: 7. Germline V lookup: CDR1 LNHDA, CDR2 SQIVND (reference sequence). This CDR3 comprises 14 residues. In nucleotides, the CDR3 is TGTGCCAGTAGGCCCGGGACAGGGCGGGAAAAACTGTTTTTT. It yields the protein CASRPGTGREKLFF.